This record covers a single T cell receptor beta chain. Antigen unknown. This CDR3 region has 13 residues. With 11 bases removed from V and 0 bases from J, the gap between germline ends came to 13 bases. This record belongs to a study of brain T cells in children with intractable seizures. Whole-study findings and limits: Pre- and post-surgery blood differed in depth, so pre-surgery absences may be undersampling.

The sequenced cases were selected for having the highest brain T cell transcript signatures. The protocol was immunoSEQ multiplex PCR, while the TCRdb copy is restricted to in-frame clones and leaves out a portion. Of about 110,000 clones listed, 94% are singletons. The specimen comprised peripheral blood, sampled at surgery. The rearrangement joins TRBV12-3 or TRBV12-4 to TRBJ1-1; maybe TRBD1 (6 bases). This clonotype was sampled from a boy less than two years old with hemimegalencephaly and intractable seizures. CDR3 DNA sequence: TGTGCCTCTAAGACAGGCCTGAACACTGAAGCTTTCTTT. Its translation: CASKTGLNTEAFF.